The 32 T cell receptor beta chains listed next were all sequenced from one sample in a study of T-cell reconstitution after alpha-beta-depleted transplantation in children. It was with unique molecular identifiers that the TCRbeta library was prepared. TCRdb used MiXCR to reprocess the PCR reads, holding one entry per CDR3 protein. The table shows hundreds of thousands of distinct CDR3 sequences, with approximately 12% occurring only once. Sequenced here: PBMCs, mostly from graft donor cells, sampled 360 days after TCRalphabeta/CD19-depleted stem cell transplant. All receptors come from a male patient under 18 who had a stem cell transplant for acute myeloid leukemia, so the T cells may come from the graft donor.

This chain links TRBV7-2 with TRBJ2-3; 8 bases agree with TRBD1. From germline, CDR1 is SGHTA and CDR2 FQGNSA. The CDR3 contains 17 residues. Unmatched junction bases numbered 12, after V lost 5 bases and J lost 2 bases. The CDR3 reads CASSPRTQGAHTDTQYF. CDR3 sequence (DNA): TGTGCCAGCAGCCCGCGGACCCAGGGGGCCCACACAGATACGCAGTATTTT.

The chain's CDR3 is CASRASSGSSYNEQFF. The CDR3 DNA is TGTGCCAGCAGAGCATCTAGCGGGAGCTCCTACAATGAGCAGTTCTTC. J is TRBJ2-1 and V is TRBV9; 10 bases line up with TRBD2. Per the germline V gene, CDR1 is SGDLS and CDR2 is YYNGEE. This CDR3 region has 16 residues. The junction had 5 bases not matched to a gene; V was cut back by 5 bases and J by 0 bases. Filled out from reference TRBV9 and TRBJ2-1, the complete variable domain reads DSGVTQTPKHLITATGQRVTLRCSPRSGDLSVYWYQQSLDQGLQFLIQYYNGEERAKGNILERFSAQQFPDLHSELNLSSLELGDSALYFCASRASSGSSYNEQFFGPGTRLTVL.

The chain has TRBV7-2 and TRBJ2-7, with TRBD2 as a possible D gene (5 bases). The germline V and J ends were trimmed by 3 bases and 4 bases, with 13 bases remaining between them. Germline V gives CDR1 SGHTA, CDR2 FQGNSA. This CDR3 is 14 amino acids long. The CDR3, as DNA: TGTGCCAGCAGCTTGGGCTCGGGCGGGTACGAGCAGTACTTC. Its protein product is CASSLGSGGYEQYF.

The chain joins TRBV6-1 to TRBJ2-3; 10 bases fit TRBD1. The CDR3 runs 16 residues. V was clipped by 5 bases and J by 2 bases; unmatched bases: 7. CDR1 is MNHNS and CDR2 is SASEGT in the germline V gene. DNA of the CDR3: TGTGCCAGCAGTCCCGGGACAGGGGTTTTCACAGATACGCAGTATTTT. Its protein product is CASSPGTGVFTDTQYF.

The J gene is TRBJ2-7, the V gene TRBV3-1, with D hard to call. Trimming pared 3 bases from V and 2 bases from J, leaving 8 bases between. The CDR3 is 13 residues long. Germline V gene data show CDR1 as LGHDT and CDR2 as YNNKEL (reference sequence). CDR3 sequence: CASSHNSAYEQYF. The CDR3 nucleotides are TGTGCCAGCAGCCACAATTCAGCCTACGAGCAGTACTTC.

This clonotype has a count of ten or more. The chain combines TRBV28 with TRBJ1-5, with 9 nucleotides matching TRBD1. The CDR3 covers 16 residues. Germline assignment: CDR1 MDHEN and CDR2 SYDVKM. V shed 1 base and J 1 base; nucleotides not matched to a gene: 2. CDR3 protein: CASSLSGQGSNQPQHF. CDR3 DNA sequence: TGTGCCAGCAGTTTATCGGGACAGGGAAGCAATCAGCCCCAGCATTTT.

This clonotype came up a few times. The chain links TRBV5-1 to TRBJ2-1; 7 bases match TRBD2. Per the germline V gene, CDR1 is SGHRS and CDR2 is YFSETQ. This CDR3 is built from 13 residues. J was trimmed by 7 bases and V by 5 bases; bases with no gene match: 6. CDR3 nucleotide sequence: TGCGCCAGCAGACCCTGGGGGGGTAATGAGCAGTTCTTC. It yields the protein CASRPWGGNEQFF. The full variable domain, its missing parts supplied by reference TRBV5-1 and TRBJ2-1, is KAGVTQTPRYLIKTRGQQVTLSCSPISGHRSVSWYQQTPGQGLQFLFEYFSETQRNKGNFPGRFSGRQFSNSRSEMNVSTLELGDSALYLCASRPWGGNEQFFGPGTRLTVL.

The gene calls are TRBV14 and TRBJ2-1, with TRBD2 matching 13 bases. Per germline, CDR1 SGHDN and CDR2 FVKESK. CDR3 length: 15 amino acids. The V segment lost 3 bases and the J segment 8 bases; nucleotides outside the gene matches: 4. In nucleotides, the CDR3 is TGTGCCAGCAGCCAGGAACTAGCGGGAGGGGATGAGCAGTTCTTC. Encoded protein: CASSQELAGGDEQFF.

This clonotype has at least ten counts. The V and J genes are TRBV29-1 and TRBJ2-1; 11 nucleotides align to TRBD2. This CDR3 spans 13 amino acids. Germline CDR1 reads SQVTM; CDR2 reads ANQGSEA. V trimming: 8 bases; J trimming: 5 bases; junction bases outside the gene matches: 5. CDR3 loop: CSLWGLADNEQFF. The CDR3, as DNA: TGCAGCCTCTGGGGACTAGCGGACAATGAGCAGTTCTTC.

This clonotype was recorded a few times. V usage is TRBV28 and J usage is TRBJ2-7, with D perhaps matching TRBD1 (5 bases). The V end lost 2 bases, the J end lost 2 bases, and 13 bases lay between the germline ends. CDR3 size: 15 residues. Germline CDR1 MDHEN, CDR2 SYDVKM. This CDR3 is CASSLSYQGTYEQYF. The DNA for the CDR3 is TGTGCCAGCAGTTTAAGTTATCAGGGCACCTACGAGCAGTACTTC.

This clonotype was recorded a few times. V gene TRBV9 combines with J gene TRBJ2-1, with D hard to call. Germline values: CDR1 SGDLS, CDR2 YYNGEE. This CDR3 is built from 18 residues. Trimming shortened V by 1 base and J by 4 bases, and 21 bases separated the two germline ends. CDR3: CASSVTPRRNRIYNEQFF. The CDR3 bases are TGTGCCAGCAGCGTAACCCCTCGGCGTAACCGAATTTACAATGAGCAGTTCTTC.

This clonotype was observed a few times. The chain joins TRBV11-2 to TRBJ2-7, with a weak D call TRBD2 (7 bases). In germline, CDR1 is SGHAT, CDR2 FQNNGV. The CDR3 length is 17 residues. Trimming took 2 bases from V and 0 from J, leaving 17 bases between them. The CDR3 here is CASSLRGRRGSSYEQYF. CDR3 nucleotide sequence: TGTGCCAGCAGCTTAAGGGGGAGGCGGGGGAGCTCCTACGAGCAGTACTTC.

The CDR3 protein is CASSFSGRDSYEQYF. The CDR3 bases are TGTGCCAGCAGTTTTTCCGGGAGGGACTCCTACGAGCAGTACTTC. This chain connects TRBV12-3 or TRBV12-4 to TRBJ2-7; 8 bases align to TRBD2. CDR3 length: 15 amino acids. V lost 3 bases, J lost 0 bases, and 4 bases stayed unmatched.

The table lists this clonotype with a few counts. V gene TRBV5-6 combines with J gene TRBJ2-1; the D gene is possibly TRBD2 (5 bases). The CDR3 has 16 residues. V lost 1 base and J 6 bases, leaving 17 bases between the germline ends. Germline CDR1 reads SGHDT; CDR2 reads YYEEEE. CDR3 DNA: TGTGCCAGCAGCTTGTCCAGGAGGTACGCGGGCAATGAGCAGTTCTTC. Amino acids: CASSLSRRYAGNEQFF.

This clonotype appeared a few times. V is TRBV10-3 and J is TRBJ1-2, with 9 nucleotides matching TRBD1. Trimming took 5 bases from V and 8 from J; bases not matched to a gene: 12. This CDR3 contains 15 residues. CDR1 and CDR2 from the germline V gene are ENHRY and SYGVKD. The CDR3 loop is CAISSNSGTGHGYTF. CDR3 coding DNA: TGTGCCATCAGTTCAAACTCCGGGACAGGGCACGGCTACACCTTC.

CDR3 nucleotides: TGTGCCAGCAGTCCCAGCGGGAGGCTCTTCGACGAGCAGTACTTC. It is translated as CASSPSGRLFDEQYF. V usage is TRBV12-3 or TRBV12-4 and J usage is TRBJ2-7; 9 nucleotides align to TRBD2. The trim removed 5 bases at V and 5 bases at J, leaving 10 bases unmatched. The CDR3 consists of 15 residues.

In this sample, this clonotype turned up many times. This chain links TRBV24-1 with TRBJ2-2; D uncertain. From germline, CDR1 is KGHDR and CDR2 SFDVKD. This CDR3 has 14 residues. Trimming left V 1 base short and J 6 bases short, with 8 bases between. As DNA, the CDR3 is TGTGCCACCAGTGATTTTCAAGTTTCCGGGGAGCTGTTTTTT. It encodes CATSDFQVSGELFF.

The J gene is TRBJ2-7, the V gene TRBV30; maybe TRBD2 (5 bases). Germline assignment: CDR1 GTSNPN and CDR2 SVGIG (reference sequence). Trimming removed 0 bases at V and 6 bases at J, with 15 bases between. CDR3 length: 14 residues. In nucleotides, the CDR3 is TGTGCCTGGAGTGTACTGGGAGTACTGGGCGAGCAGTACTTC. Protein sequence: CAWSVLGVLGEQYF.

This chain connects TRBV15 to TRBJ1-5; D possibly corresponds to TRBD1 (5 bases). The germline CDR1 and CDR2 sequences are LNHNV and YYDKDF (reference sequence). This CDR3 spans 15 amino acids. V gave up 0 bases and J gave up 4 bases, with 10 bases separating them. DNA for the CDR3: TGTGCCACCAGCAGAGATCAGGGCTCGAATCAGCCCCAGCATTTT. Translation gives CATSRDQGSNQPQHF. The entire variable domain, with the rest obtained from reference TRBV15 and TRBJ1-5, is as follows: DAMVIQNPRYQVTQFGKPVTLSCSQTLNHNVMYWYQQKSSQAPKLLFHYYDKDFNNEADTPDNFQSRRPNTSFCFLDIRSPGLGDTAMYLCATSRDQGSNQPQHFGDGTRLSIL.

The J gene is TRBJ2-2, the V gene TRBV28; D uncertain. V was cut by 7 bases and J by 7 bases, with 7 bases left in between. Germline assignment: CDR1 MDHEN and CDR2 SYDVKM. The CDR3 extends over 11 amino acids. CDR3 loop: CASMKGGELFF. DNA of the CDR3: TGTGCCAGCATGAAAGGCGGGGAGCTGTTTTTT.

This chain links TRBV24-1 with TRBJ2-1; TRBD1 agrees at 10 bases. Germline V gene lookup returns CDR1 KGHDR and CDR2 SFDVKD. This CDR3 comprises 15 residues. V trimming: 6 bases; J trimming: 6 bases; junction bases outside the gene matches: 7. For the CDR3, the DNA is TGTGCCACCAGTCGGTGGACAGGGGGAGGCAATGAGCAGTTCTTC. This encodes CATSRWTGGGNEQFF.

The chain couples TRBV4-2 to TRBJ1-5; maybe TRBD1 (5 bases). The length of the CDR3 is 13 residues. Germline V gene lookup returns CDR1 LGHNA and CDR2 YNFKEQ. The ends were cut back, 3 bases at V and 6 bases at J, with 9 bases in the middle. CDR3 region: CASSQGGVQPQHF. DNA for the CDR3: TGTGCCAGCAGCCAGGGGGGGGTTCAGCCCCAGCATTTT.

The chain links TRBV7-2 to TRBJ2-7; D is perhaps TRBD2 (5 bases). V lost 3 bases and J lost 3, with 9 bases in between. Germline-derived CDR1 and CDR2 are SGHTA and FQGNSA. The CDR3 loop spans 13 amino acids. The CDR3 protein is CASSLNAGYEQYF. CDR3 in DNA: TGTGCCAGCAGCTTGAATGCGGGCTACGAGCAGTACTTC.

This clonotype showed up just a few times. J is TRBJ2-1 and V is TRBV3-1; D perhaps matches TRBD2 (5 bases). The CDR3 sequence is 18 residues long. V was clipped by 1 base and J by 3 bases, with 19 bases between them. Looked up from germline, CDR1 is LGHDT and CDR2 is YNNKEL (reference sequence). The CDR3 here is CASSQVNRRVASYNEQFF. In DNA form, the CDR3 reads TGTGCCAGCAGCCAAGTTAATCGGCGGGTTGCTAGCTACAATGAGCAGTTCTTC.

The chain joins TRBV5-1 to TRBJ1-2; no firm D call. This CDR3 has 13 residues. The V gene lost 1 base and the J gene lost 7 bases, with 11 bases spanning the gap. Germline V gives CDR1 SGHRS, CDR2 YFSETQ. CDR3 bases: TGCGCCAGCAGCTTGATAATGGGGTCTGGCTACACCTTC. This codes for CASSLIMGSGYTF.

As for this clonotype: A read error may be the cause here, since a much bigger clone is one base away. V and J are TRBV12-3 or TRBV12-4 and TRBJ2-7, with 7 positions matching TRBD1. This CDR3 spans 13 amino acids. Trimming took 6 bases from V and 3 from J; bases not matched to a gene: 5. CDR3 nucleotides: TGTGCCAGCAGCCGGGACAGTTACTACGAGCAGTACTTC. It codes for CASSRDSYYEQYF.

This clonotype was counted only a few times. V and J are TRBV7-3 and TRBJ2-4; TRBD1 might be the D (6 bases). Germline V gene sequence: CDR1 SGHTA, CDR2 FQGTGA. Trimming took off 6 bases at V and 2 bases at J, with 11 bases between the two ends. The CDR3 runs 14 residues. The CDR3 DNA sequence: TGTGCCAGCAGGAGGGGGACGACCAAAAACATTCAGTACTTC. It is translated as CASRRGTTKNIQYF.

This chain uses TRBV4-2 with TRBJ2-1; TRBD2 agrees at 11 bases. Germline CDR1 is LGHNA and CDR2 is YNFKEQ. The CDR3 is made up of 17 amino acids. V gave up 1 base and J gave up 7 bases; unmatched junction bases: 9. The CDR3 spells CASSQAMRLAGNNEQFF. The DNA of the CDR3 is TGTGCCAGCAGCCAAGCGATGAGACTAGCGGGGAATAATGAGCAGTTCTTC.

CDR3 DNA: TGTGCCAGCAGCCCGACTAGCGGGAGTCGAAACAATGAGCAGTTCTTC. It is translated as CASSPTSGSRNNEQFF. V is TRBV28 and J is TRBJ2-1; 12 bases match TRBD2. V shed 6 bases and J 5 bases; nucleotides not matched to a gene: 8. The CDR3 sequence is 16 residues long. In germline, CDR1 is MDHEN, CDR2 SYDVKM.

The chain couples TRBV6-2 or TRBV6-3 to TRBJ2-1; possibly TRBD1 for D (5 bases). Germline V gene lookup returns CDR1 MNHEY and CDR2 SVGEGT. This CDR3 spans 19 amino acids. With 7 bases removed from V and 2 bases from J, the gap between germline ends came to 27 bases. Here the CDR3 DNA reads TGTGCCAGCAATTATCGCAGGGAAGCTAGTATTGCCGCCTACAATGAGCAGTTCTTC. This sequence encodes CASNYRREASIAAYNEQFF.

This rearrangement joins TRBV29-1 to TRBJ2-5; no firm D call. The length of the CDR3 is 12 residues. Germline CDR1 SQVTM, CDR2 ANQGSEA. With 7 bases removed from V and 4 bases from J, the gap between germline ends came to 13 bases. The CDR3 sequence is CSALDVIETQYF. The CDR3, as DNA: TGCAGCGCCTTGGACGTGATAGAGACCCAGTACTTC. Using reference TRBV29-1 and TRBJ2-5 for the parts outside the CDR3, the full variable domain is SAVISQKPSRDICQRGTSLTIQCQVDSQVTMMFWYRQQPGQSLTLIATANQGSEATYESGFVIDKFPISRPNLTFSTLTVSNMSPEDSSIYLCSALDVIETQYFGPGTRLLVL.

This clonotype has at least ten counts. This sequence joins TRBV7-9 and TRBJ1-1, with D uncertain. CDR3 length equals 12 residues. Germline V gene lookup returns CDR1 SEHNR and CDR2 FQNEAQ (reference sequence). V gave up 6 bases and J gave up 8 bases, with 13 bases separating them. DNA of the CDR3: TGTGCCAGCAGTGAAATGACGTCAGAAGCTTTCTTT. It translates to CASSEMTSEAFF. The entire variable domain, with the rest obtained from reference TRBV7-9 and TRBJ1-1, is as follows: DTGVSQNPRHKITKRGQNVTFRCDPISEHNRLYWYRQTLGQGPEFLTYFQNEAQLEKSRLLSDRFSAERPKGSFSTLEIQRTEQGDSAMYLCASSEMTSEAFFGQGTRLTVV.